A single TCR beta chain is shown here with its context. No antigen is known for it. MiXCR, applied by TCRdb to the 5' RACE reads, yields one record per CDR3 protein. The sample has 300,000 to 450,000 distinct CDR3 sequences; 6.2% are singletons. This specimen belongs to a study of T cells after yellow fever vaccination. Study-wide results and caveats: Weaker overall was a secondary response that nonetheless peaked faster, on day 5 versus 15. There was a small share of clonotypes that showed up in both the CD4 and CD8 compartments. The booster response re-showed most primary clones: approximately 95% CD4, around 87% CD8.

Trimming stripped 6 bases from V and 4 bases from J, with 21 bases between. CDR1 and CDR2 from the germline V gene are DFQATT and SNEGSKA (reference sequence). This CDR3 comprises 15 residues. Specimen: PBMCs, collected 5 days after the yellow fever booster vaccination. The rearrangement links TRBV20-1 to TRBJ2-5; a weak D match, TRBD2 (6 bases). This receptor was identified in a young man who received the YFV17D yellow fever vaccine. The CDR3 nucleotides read TGCAGTGCGGAGGGGTACCTTGAAGTCGGAGAGACCCAGTACTTC. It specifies CSAEGYLEVGETQYF.